This record concerns one TCR beta chain sequence. Its cognate antigen is unknown. The sample is drawn from a study of post-analysis software for immune sequencing data. Study as a whole: The study covered relapsing-remitting, secondary progressive and progressive-relapsing courses of multiple sclerosis.

Prepared TCR beta cDNA libraries contained unique molecular identifiers. TCRdb re-called the PCR reads with MiXCR, one entry per CDR3 protein. Among 650,000 to 850,000 distinct CDR3 sequences listed, about 57% were seen once. The CDR3 spans 12 residues. The germline V gene has CDR1 SQVTM and CDR2 ANQGSEA. The ends were cut back, 0 bases at V and 5 bases at J, with 7 bases in the middle. Study-wide results and caveats: Patients used about five TRBV segments, including TRBV5-6, TRBV5-1 and TRBV20-1, more often than controls.

This rearrangement joins TRBV29-1 to TRBJ2-5; D remains unclear. The receptor was isolated from a girl between 10 and 17 years old with multiple sclerosis. Sequencing input: blood. The CDR3 sequence is CSVEDRSETQYF. The DNA for the CDR3 is TGCAGCGTTGAAGATCGGTCTGAGACCCAGTACTTC.